Presented here are 23 T cell receptor beta chains from one specimen sequenced in a study of T cells in tuberculosis. Only in-frame clones appear in the TCRdb table, and some are missing; sequencing was by immunoSEQ multiplex PCR. This sample has about 43,000 clones, with approximately 94% found just once. Sequenced material: PBMCs. The source is a donor aged 10-29 years with latent tuberculosis or without tuberculosis infection. Some clones in this sample may be carry-over from other donors' samples.

The chain recombines TRBV6-4 with TRBJ2-5; 8 nucleotides align to TRBD1. The ends lost 5 bases at V and 4 bases at J; junction bases unmatched: 9. The germline V gene has CDR1 MRHNA and CDR2 SNTAGT. The CDR3 totals 15 residues. CDR3 in amino acids: CASSTNAGGGETQYF. The CDR3 DNA sequence: TGTGCCAGCAGTACCAATGCAGGGGGCGGAGAGACCCAGTACTTC.

The rearrangement links TRBV19 to TRBJ1-1; TRBD1 matches 9 bases. Per germline, CDR1 LNHDA and CDR2 SQIVND (reference sequence). V dropped 6 bases and J dropped 8; count of bases not matched to a gene: 10. CDR3 size: 14 residues. The CDR3 DNA reads as TGTGCCAGTAGGATACAGGGGGCGTATCTGGAAGCTTTCTTT. Translated: CASRIQGAYLEAFF.

The chain couples TRBV4-2 to TRBJ2-3; 8 bases match TRBD2. With V trimmed by 2 bases and J by 0 bases, 10 bases remained unmatched. The CDR3 consists of 18 residues. Germline CDR1 reads LGHNA; CDR2 reads YNFKEQ. CDR3 in amino acids: CASSQSIGASGSTDTQYF. CDR3 nucleotides: TGTGCCAGCAGCCAATCTATAGGGGCTAGCGGGAGCACAGATACGCAGTATTTT.

The rearrangement uses TRBV4-3 and TRBJ2-7; TRBD2 agrees at 8 bases. Germline CDR1 is LGHNA and CDR2 is YSLEER. CDR3 length: 16 amino acids. V trimming: 0 bases; J trimming: 3 bases; junction bases outside the gene matches: 7. In DNA, the CDR3 is TGCGCCAGCAGCCAAGAACAAGCGGGAGATTTCTACGAGCAGTACTTC. It encodes CASSQEQAGDFYEQYF.

Only one count was recorded for this clone. The rearrangement links TRBV28 to TRBJ2-7; no clear D. In germline, CDR1 is MDHEN, CDR2 SYDVKM. The CDR3 has 14 residues. The ends were cut back, 5 bases at V and 4 bases at J, with 15 bases in the middle. CDR3 DNA sequence: TGTGCCAGCAGTCCGTACAGAACACCTTACGAGCAGTACTTC. It codes for CASSPYRTPYEQYF.

The chain combines TRBV10-3 with TRBJ2-5, with a tentative D call TRBD1 (6 bases). Trimming removed 10 bases from V and 1 base from J, with 10 bases in between. CDR1 and CDR2 from the germline V gene are ENHRY and SYGVKD. This CDR3 is built from 12 residues. CDR3 bases: TGTGCCACCGGACAGACCCAAGAGACCCAGTACTTC. This translates into CATGQTQETQYF.

CDR3 amino acids: CASSPLAGGIYEQYF. Here the CDR3 DNA reads TGTGCCAGCAGTCCATTAGCGGGAGGTATCTACGAGCAGTACTTC. The chain recombines TRBV6-5 with TRBJ2-7; 10 nucleotides align to TRBD2. V shed 5 bases and J 3 bases; nucleotides not matched to a gene: 7. The CDR3 length is 15 residues. Germline V gives CDR1 MNHEY, CDR2 SVGAGI.

CDR3 DNA: TGTGCCAGCCTTTCTCCGGGTCGGCAAGAGACCCAGTACTTC. This encodes CASLSPGRQETQYF. V is TRBV28 and J is TRBJ2-5; D is undetermined. V lost 8 bases and J lost 2, with 15 bases in between. This CDR3 is built from 14 residues. The germline gives CDR1 MDHEN, CDR2 SYDVKM.

V and J are TRBV5-1 and TRBJ1-2, with D tentatively TRBD1 (6 bases). Germline CDR1 reads SGHRS; CDR2 reads YFSETQ. This CDR3 has 15 residues. Trimming left V 6 bases short and J 4 bases short, with 19 bases between. The CDR3 sequence is CASKTLQGESYGYTF. Written as DNA, the CDR3 is TGCGCCAGCAAAACTTTACAGGGTGAGAGCTATGGCTACACCTTC.

This clone is classed as medium-sized. V gene TRBV19 combines with J gene TRBJ2-7; 9 nucleotides line up with TRBD1. CDR1 and CDR2 from the germline V gene are LNHDA and SQIVND (reference sequence). V was pared by 3 bases and J by 3 bases, with 6 bases of the junction left unmatched. The CDR3 runs to 15 residues. CDR3 region: CASSIVGTGIYEQYF. The CDR3 DNA follows: TGTGCCAGTAGTATCGTAGGGACAGGGATCTACGAGCAGTACTTC.

V gene TRBV11-2 combines with J gene TRBJ2-4; 9 positions agree with TRBD2. The V gene's germline CDR1 is SGHAT and CDR2 FQNNGV. The CDR3 is made up of 15 amino acids. V gave up 5 bases and J gave up 3 bases; unmatched junction bases: 5. CDR3 coding DNA: TGTGCCAGCAGCCCAGCGGGAGGTGGCAAAAACATTCAGTACTTC. This sequence encodes CASSPAGGGKNIQYF. The full variable domain, rest sourced from reference TRBV11-2 and TRBJ2-4, is EAGVAQSPRYKIIEKRQSVAFWCNPISGHATLYWYQQILGQGPKLLIQFQNNGVVDDSQLPKDRFSAERLKGVDSTLKIQPAKLEDSAVYLCASSPAGGGKNIQYFGAGTRLSVL.

This clone was seen more than once but under ten times. The genes are TRBV5-1 and TRBJ2-7, with 7 nucleotides matching TRBD2. Germline V lookup: CDR1 SGHRS, CDR2 YFSETQ. Trimming cost V 3 bases and J 2 bases; bases outside gene matches: 11. This CDR3 spans 16 amino acids. CDR3 in amino acids: CASSYQGGRAPYEQYF. The CDR3 DNA follows: TGCGCCAGCAGCTACCAGGGAGGGAGGGCTCCCTACGAGCAGTACTTC.

This clone was seen just once. The J gene is TRBJ2-6, the V gene TRBV6-5; D not certain. From germline, CDR1 is MNHEY and CDR2 SVGAGI. Trimming shortened V by 6 bases and J by 0 bases, and 6 bases separated the two germline ends. The CDR3 covers 14 residues. The CDR3 here is CASRQISGANVLTF. The CDR3 region has the DNA TGTGCCAGCAGGCAGATCTCTGGGGCCAACGTCCTGACTTTC.

The chain has TRBV29-1 and TRBJ2-3; 9 positions agree with TRBD2. Germline V CDR1 and CDR2: SQVTM, ANQGSEA. This CDR3 contains 13 residues. V was pared by 4 bases and J by 8 bases, with 7 bases of the junction left unmatched. For the CDR3, the DNA is TGCAGCGTTGGACTAGCGGACAGAGGTACGCAGTATTTT. Amino acids: CSVGLADRGTQYF.

The chain is built from TRBV7-9 and TRBJ2-7; D might be TRBD1 (6 bases). V dropped 6 bases and J dropped 4 bases, with 10 bases sitting between them. There are 12 residues in the CDR3. Looked up from germline, CDR1 is SEHNR and CDR2 is FQNEAQ (reference sequence). The CDR3 sequence is CASSRRGYEQYF. CDR3 DNA: TGTGCCAGCAGTCGAAGGGGGTACGAGCAGTACTTC.

This chain uses TRBV9 with TRBJ2-1, with D possibly being TRBD1 (5 bases). Between the trimmed V and J ends, which lost 2 bases and 4 bases, there was a span of 13 bases. Germline V lookup: CDR1 SGDLS, CDR2 YYNGEE. The CDR3 totals 15 residues. CDR3 DNA sequence: TGTGCCAGCAGCGTTTCGACAGCGAAGTACAATGAGCAGTTCTTC. Residues: CASSVSTAKYNEQFF.

This rearrangement joins TRBV19 to TRBJ2-1, with TRBD2 matching 12 bases. The CDR3 is 20 residues long. J lost 1 base, V lost 4 bases, and 14 bases had no gene match. CDR1 and CDR2 (germline): LNHDA, SQIVND (reference sequence). CDR3 nucleotides: TGTGCCAGTAGTAAATTCGGTCTAGCGGGAGGGTTGGGTTCCTACAATGAGCAGTTCTTC. It specifies CASSKFGLAGGLGSYNEQFF.

The rearrangement uses TRBV14 and TRBJ2-7, with D perhaps TRBD2 (6 bases). This CDR3 is 14 amino acids long. The germline CDR1 and CDR2 sequences are SGHDN and FVKESK. V lost 1 base and J 7 bases, leaving 14 bases between the germline ends. The CDR3 DNA follows: TGTGCCAGCAGCCAAGGGAGGGCTAGCCGAGAGCAGTACTTC. It is translated as CASSQGRASREQYF.

The chain carries TRBV5-1 and TRBJ2-5; 14 bases map to TRBD2. The CDR3 extends over 15 amino acids. Germline CDR1 and CDR2: SGHRS and YFSETQ. V lost 4 bases, J lost 4 bases, and 3 bases stayed unmatched. CDR3 nucleotide sequence: TGCGCCAGCAGCCGGGGACTAGCGGGAGCAGAGACCCAGTACTTC. Its protein product is CASSRGLAGAETQYF.

This rearrangement joins TRBV7-8 to TRBJ2-7, with a weak D call TRBD2 (5 bases). CDR3 length equals 17 residues. Germline values: CDR1 SGHVS, CDR2 FQNEAQ. Deletions cut 5 bases from V and 1 base from J, with 21 bases between. CDR3: CASSLYEGPGRSYEQYF. The DNA for the CDR3 is TGTGCCAGCAGCCTTTATGAAGGTCCGGGAAGGTCCTACGAGCAGTACTTC.

This clone was recorded only once. The gene calls are TRBV28 and TRBJ1-1, with 9 bases fitting TRBD1. Germline V gene data show CDR1 as MDHEN and CDR2 as SYDVKM. There are 14 residues in the CDR3. Trimming removed 5 bases from V and 8 bases from J; junction bases left unmatched: 9. In nucleotides, the CDR3 is TGTGCCAGCAGTCAGACAGGGGGACTTGAAGAAGCTTTCTTT. Its protein product is CASSQTGGLEEAFF.

The chain is built from TRBV25-1 and TRBJ2-1, with 7 positions matching TRBD1. Germline trimming cut 2 bases from V and 9 bases from J; bases unmatched to any gene: 13. CDR1 and CDR2 (germline): MGHDK, SYGVNS. There are 16 residues in the CDR3. The CDR3 loop reads CASSEAGTDRSGEQFF. CDR3 coding DNA: TGTGCCAGCAGTGAAGCCGGGACAGATCGATCGGGTGAGCAGTTCTTC.

The chain has TRBV5-6 and TRBJ1-5; no firm D call. Trimming removed 0 bases from V and 5 bases from J, with 9 bases in between. There are 14 residues in the CDR3. Germline V gives CDR1 SGHDT, CDR2 YYEEEE. The CDR3: CASSLALEDQPQHF. The CDR3 DNA follows: TGTGCCAGCAGCTTGGCTCTAGAGGATCAGCCCCAGCATTTT.